The 20 T cell receptor beta chains below all came from one sample that was sequenced in a study of identical twins. TCRdb analysed the 5' RACE reads with MiXCR anew, one entry per CDR3 protein. This table holds around 530,000 distinct CDR3 sequences, roughly 15% found once. This sample was also put to use in a study of yellow fever vaccine responses in identical twins.

Sequenced material: CD4+ T cells sorted from blood. These receptors all stem from a woman aged 18 to 35 in good health.

The chain employs TRBV3-1 and TRBJ2-1; TRBD2 matches at 9 bases. Unmatched junction bases numbered 8, after V lost 3 bases and J lost 8 bases. The CDR3 totals 15 residues. Germline values: CDR1 LGHDT, CDR2 YNNKEL (reference sequence). CDR3 in DNA: TGTGCCAGCAGCCAGCCGGGACTAGCCCCGTATGAGCAGTTCTTC. Translation: CASSQPGLAPYEQFF.

The V gene is TRBV24-1, the J gene TRBJ2-1, with 9 positions matching TRBD2. CDR1 and CDR2 from the germline V gene are KGHDR and SFDVKD. The CDR3 spans 16 residues. Unmatched junction bases numbered 9, after V lost 1 base and J lost 9 bases. The CDR3 DNA is TGTGCCACCAGTGATTTTGGCGGGAGGGCCCTCGGTGAGCAGTTCTTC. It translates to CATSDFGGRALGEQFF.

This clonotype has at least ten counts. The V gene is TRBV20-1, the J gene TRBJ2-5, with 11 bases matching TRBD2. Germline V gives CDR1 DFQATT, CDR2 SNEGSKA (reference sequence). The V and J ends lost 6 bases and 3 bases, in that order; junction bases with no gene match: 6. This CDR3 is built from 14 residues. In DNA form, the CDR3 reads TGCAGTGCCAGACTAGCGGGGACGGAAGAGACCCAGTACTTC. Residues: CSARLAGTEETQYF.

This clonotype was detected a few times. The rearrangement uses TRBV20-1 and TRBJ2-4, with TRBD1 identical over 7 bases. Germline lookup yields CDR1 DFQATT and CDR2 SNEGSKA (reference sequence). J gave up 0 bases and V 3 bases, and 5 bases lay outside the gene matches. The CDR3 covers 15 residues. This CDR3 is CSASTGVLAKNIQYF. The CDR3 DNA reads TGCAGTGCTAGCACAGGGGTTCTAGCCAAAAACATTCAGTACTTC.

The chain links TRBV4-1 to TRBJ2-2; D is possibly TRBD2 (5 bases). CDR3 length equals 15 residues. Deletions cut 0 bases from V and 8 bases from J, with 13 bases between. From germline, CDR1 is MGHRA and CDR2 YSYEKL. The CDR3 DNA reads TGCGCCAGCAGCCAAGATACGGGGAATGTGGGGGAGCTGTTTTTT. Protein: CASSQDTGNVGELFF.

The chain joins TRBV4-1 to TRBJ1-1; the match to TRBD1 covers 11 bases. The CDR3 has 15 residues. Germline CDR1 MGHRA, CDR2 YSYEKL. Trimming removed 4 bases from V and 4 bases from J; junction bases left unmatched: 5. CDR3 in amino acids: CASSPTGQGVTEAFF. The CDR3 DNA reads TGCGCCAGCAGCCCGACGGGACAGGGGGTCACTGAAGCTTTCTTT.

This clonotype was seen only a few times. The chain has TRBV18 and TRBJ2-3; D not resolved. This CDR3 spans 16 amino acids. Germline V gives CDR1 KGHSH, CDR2 LQKENI. The ends were cut back, 0 bases at V and 4 bases at J, with 14 bases in the middle. The CDR3 DNA reads as TGTGCCAGCTCACCACCGACAATTCCTGGGTCAGATACGCAGTATTTT. Protein: CASSPPTIPGSDTQYF.

This clonotype was found a few times. The chain is built from TRBV9 and TRBJ2-7; TRBD1 is a possible D gene (6 bases). This CDR3 comprises 15 residues. Germline loops: CDR1 SGDLS, CDR2 YYNGEE. Trimming left V 0 bases short and J 2 bases short, with 12 bases between. The CDR3 sequence is CASSVDLDRPYEQYF. The CDR3, as DNA: TGTGCCAGCAGCGTAGATCTTGACAGGCCCTACGAGCAGTACTTC. Looking up the rest from reference TRBV9 and TRBJ2-7 gives the full variable domain: DSGVTQTPKHLITATGQRVTLRCSPRSGDLSVYWYQQSLDQGLQFLIQYYNGEERAKGNILERFSAQQFPDLHSELNLSSLELGDSALYFCASSVDLDRPYEQYFGPGTRLTVT.

This rearrangement joins TRBV5-1 to TRBJ2-3; D could derive from TRBD1 or TRBD2 (6 bases each). Germline V gene lookup returns CDR1 SGHRS and CDR2 YFSETQ. The CDR3 is 16 amino acids. Trimming took 1 base from V and 1 from J, leaving 13 bases between them. This chain's CDR3 is CASSLQAGEGTDTQYF. CDR3 DNA sequence: TGCGCCAGCAGCTTGCAGGCAGGGGAGGGCACAGATACGCAGTATTTT.

V gene TRBV20-1 combines with J gene TRBJ2-3; 10 nucleotides align to TRBD2. CDR1 is DFQATT, CDR2 SNEGSKA, per germline (reference sequence). This CDR3 contains 14 residues. V lost 6 bases, J lost 2 bases, and 5 bases stayed unmatched. The CDR3 nucleotides read TGCAGTGCGAAAGCGGGAGGGATCACAGATACGCAGTATTTT. Its protein is CSAKAGGITDTQYF.

The chain couples TRBV3-1 to TRBJ1-1, with D hard to call. The germline V gene has CDR1 LGHDT and CDR2 YNNKEL (reference sequence). CDR3 length: 14 residues. Deletions cut 4 bases from V and 1 base from J, with 10 bases between. DNA for the CDR3: TGTGCCAGCAGCCGCACAACCGGGAACACTGAAGCTTTCTTT. This sequence encodes CASSRTTGNTEAFF.

The V gene is TRBV20-1, the J gene TRBJ1-1; 7 bases align to TRBD1. Trimming took 6 bases from V and 3 from J; bases not matched to a gene: 13. CDR1 DFQATT and CDR2 SNEGSKA come from the germline V gene (reference sequence). CDR3 length: 15 amino acids. CDR3 bases: TGCAGTGCCAGACCGACCCGGGACAGATACACTGAAGCTTTCTTT. Its protein product is CSARPTRDRYTEAFF.

The chain is built from TRBV3-1 and TRBJ2-7, with 12 bases matching TRBD2. This CDR3 comprises 16 residues. CDR1 and CDR2 from the germline V gene are LGHDT and YNNKEL (reference sequence). The V segment lost 4 bases and the J segment 3 bases; nucleotides outside the gene matches: 7. Here the CDR3 DNA reads TGTGCCAGCAGCCCAGATAGGACTAGCGGGGTCTACGAGCAGTACTTC. Encoded protein: CASSPDRTSGVYEQYF.

Only a few counts were recorded for this clonotype. The CDR3 DNA sequence: TGTGCCAGCAGTGATTGGAAACAGGGGGCTAATAGGGATACGCAGTATTTT. Translation gives CASSDWKQGANRDTQYF. This chain links TRBV25-1 with TRBJ2-3, with 9 bases matching TRBD1. Losses at the gene ends were 3 bases for V and 6 bases for J; bases not matched to a gene: 13. CDR3 length equals 17 residues. In germline, CDR1 is MGHDK, CDR2 SYGVNS.

The rearrangement uses TRBV24-1 and TRBJ2-2, with D possibly being TRBD1 (5 bases). This CDR3 is 16 amino acids long. Per germline, CDR1 KGHDR and CDR2 SFDVKD. The V and J ends lost 4 bases and 3 bases respectively, with 14 bases between them. CDR3 nucleotides: TGTGCCACCAGTGAACCGGACACCTCCTACACCGGGGAGCTGTTTTTT. Its protein is CATSEPDTSYTGELFF.

The chain combines TRBV5-8 with TRBJ1-5; no definite D call. Per the germline V gene, CDR1 is SGHTS and CDR2 is YDEGEE. V was trimmed by 0 bases and J by 0 bases, leaving 10 bases between them. The CDR3 consists of 16 residues. DNA of the CDR3: TGTGCCAGCAGCTTGGCAATAGGTCGTAGCAATCAGCCCCAGCATTTT. Translating gives CASSLAIGRSNQPQHF.

As for this clonotype: This may come from a read error, since a much larger clone is one base off. The conserved final phenylalanine or tryptophan is absent from the CDR3, which likely points to a read error. This rearrangement joins TRBV12-3 or TRBV12-4 to TRBJ2-1; tentative D call: TRBD2 (5 bases). The CDR3 covers 11 residues. V was trimmed by 5 bases and J by 8 bases, leaving 7 bases between them. The CDR3 nucleotides are TGTGCCAGCAGTCGAGCGGATGAGCAGTTCTTG. Amino acids: CASSRADEQFL.

This chain uses TRBV3-1 with TRBJ2-4; D possibly corresponds to TRBD2 (6 bases). The CDR3 runs 19 residues. Trimming removed 0 bases from V and 0 bases from J, with 18 bases in between. CDR1 is LGHDT and CDR2 is YNNKEL in the germline V gene (reference sequence). CDR3 loop: CASSQENSDYALAKNIQYF. In DNA form, the CDR3 reads TGTGCCAGCAGCCAAGAAAATTCGGACTACGCCCTAGCCAAAAACATTCAGTACTTC.

The CDR3 sequence is CASSLGWGSPSTDTQYF. CDR3 nucleotides: TGTGCCAGCAGTTTAGGGTGGGGTTCACCTAGCACAGATACGCAGTATTTT. The rearrangement joins TRBV12-3 or TRBV12-4 to TRBJ2-3; D is unclear. Trimming shortened V by 1 base and J by 0 bases, and 14 bases separated the two germline ends. The CDR3 is made up of 17 amino acids.

V and J are TRBV3-1 and TRBJ2-3; TRBD2 matches at 14 bases. Germline trimming cut 7 bases from V and 6 bases from J; bases unmatched to any gene: 12. The CDR3 covers 17 residues. CDR1 is LGHDT, CDR2 YNNKEL, per germline (reference sequence). The chain's CDR3 is CASTHGTSGGRTDTQYF. The CDR3 nucleotides are TGTGCCAGCACCCACGGGACTAGCGGGGGCCGAACGGATACGCAGTATTTT.